The 20 T cell receptor beta chains reported below all come from one sample, sequenced in a study of cytomegalovirus exposure and HLA in healthy donors (dated by TCRdb to about 2017). Receptor libraries were prepared by the immunoSEQ multiplex PCR assay. For the multiplex PCR, a mixture combining 60 forward primers for TCR Vbeta segments and 13 reverse primers for TCR Jbeta segments was used. Not all clones reach the TCRdb copy of this immuneACCESS table, which keeps in-frame sequences only. Checked studies attribute under half of the gap to unresolved V genes and leave the rest unexplained. The sample table records 120,000 to 150,000 clones; around 73% of these occur just once. The top ten constitute around 1.2% of the sample. The sequencing input was PBMCs. The receptor source for this set is a woman in her 40s in good health and CMV-seronegative.

This clone was counted a few times. V usage is TRBV27 and J usage is TRBJ1-2; tentatively, D is TRBD1 (6 bases). The germline CDR1 and CDR2 sequences are MNHEY and SMNVEV (reference sequence). The length of the CDR3 is 14 residues. V lost 5 bases to trimming and J lost 7 bases, with 17 bases between them. The CDR3 loop is CASSLLEGGGGYTF. The CDR3 DNA is TGTGCCAGCAGTCTGCTCGAAGGGGGTGGTGGCTACACCTTC.

The CDR3 reads CATSRKTGGEQYF. The CDR3 coding sequence is TGTGCCACCAGCAGAAAAACAGGGGGCGAGCAGTACTTC. The chain recombines TRBV15 with TRBJ2-7, with TRBD1 matching over 8 bases. The germline V gene encodes CDR1 LNHNV and CDR2 YYDKDF (reference sequence). Germline trimming cut 2 bases from V and 6 bases from J; bases unmatched to any gene: 3. The CDR3 is 13 residues long.

The CDR3 nucleotides read TGTGCCATCCAGAGCCCCGGGGGGACTAGCGGTTACACAGATACGCAGTATTTT. It is translated as CAIQSPGGTSGYTDTQYF. V gene TRBV10-3 combines with J gene TRBJ2-3; 11 bases fit TRBD2. Unmatched junction bases numbered 15, after V lost 8 bases and J lost 2 bases. Germline CDR1 and CDR2: ENHRY and SYGVKD. The CDR3 totals 18 residues.

The chain is built from TRBV7-3 and TRBJ1-1; no definite D call. Trimming pared 0 bases from V and 6 bases from J, leaving 8 bases between. The CDR3 extends over 13 amino acids. Per the germline V gene, CDR1 is SGHTA and CDR2 is FQGTGA. For the CDR3, the DNA is TGTGCCAGCAGCTTAACAAGAGAGGCTGAAGCTTTCTTT. Protein product: CASSLTREAEAFF.

This clone was recorded only once. This sequence joins TRBV10-3 and TRBJ2-1; D possibly corresponds to TRBD1 (5 bases). V lost 1 base and J lost 2, with 12 bases in between. The CDR3 is made up of 16 amino acids. The germline gives CDR1 ENHRY, CDR2 SYGVKD. The CDR3 region has the DNA TGTGCCATCAGTGAGTTTAGGGGAAAGACCTACAATGAGCAGTTCTTC. It specifies CAISEFRGKTYNEQFF.

This clone was seen just once. The chain combines TRBV5-1 with TRBJ2-2; possibly TRBD1 for D (6 bases). The CDR3 is 16 amino acids. Germline V gene data show CDR1 as SGHRS and CDR2 as YFSETQ. The V and J ends lost 5 bases and 0 bases respectively, with 14 bases between them. CDR3 nucleotides: TGCGCCAGCAGATCCCCTGGGACAACGAACACCGGGGAGCTGTTTTTT. Its protein is CASRSPGTTNTGELFF.

As regards this clone: Within the sample, other DNA sequences also encode this same CDR3. The V call is TRBV5-1, the J call TRBJ2-5, with 10 bases identical to TRBD1. The CDR3 has 13 amino acids. Per the germline V gene, CDR1 is SGHRS and CDR2 is YFSETQ. After removal of 4 bases from V and 5 bases from J, the junction contained 2 bases not matched to a gene. CDR3 coding DNA: TGCGCCAGCAGCAGGGGACAGGGGGAGACCCAGTACTTC. This gives the protein CASSRGQGETQYF.

The chain's CDR3 is CASSTGTGRFQADTQYF. As DNA, the CDR3 is TGTGCCAGCAGCACCGGGACAGGGAGGTTTCAAGCAGATACGCAGTATTTT. This sequence joins TRBV11-3 and TRBJ2-3; 9 bases match TRBD1. This CDR3 has 17 residues. The V gene end was trimmed by 5 bases and the J gene end by 4 bases; junction bases not matched to a gene: 13. The V gene's germline CDR1 is SGHNT and CDR2 YENEEA.

The chain recombines TRBV28 with TRBJ1-1, with D perhaps matching TRBD1 (6 bases). The V and J ends lost 7 bases and 3 bases respectively, with 18 bases between them. The germline gives CDR1 MDHEN, CDR2 SYDVKM. The length of the CDR3 is 15 residues. CDR3 sequence: CASTVTGTTDTEAFF. Written as DNA, the CDR3 is TGTGCCAGCACCGTAACCGGGACAACCGACACTGAAGCTTTCTTT.

V gene TRBV6-5 combines with J gene TRBJ1-1, with D possibly being TRBD1 (6 bases). V gave up 1 base and J gave up 3 bases, with 15 bases separating them. The CDR3 loop spans 16 amino acids. The germline V gene encodes CDR1 MNHEY and CDR2 SVGAGI. The CDR3 is CASSYLRGGSDTEAFF. The CDR3 nucleotides are TGTGCCAGCAGTTACTTAAGGGGGGGTTCGGACACTGAAGCTTTCTTT.

This CDR3 reads CASRPPGQGYYEQFF. CDR3 coding DNA: TGTGCCAGCAGACCGCCGGGACAGGGGTATTATGAGCAGTTCTTC. The chain uses TRBV5-4 and TRBJ2-1; 10 bases are a match to TRBD1. The CDR3 consists of 15 residues. J lost 8 bases, V lost 5 bases, and 10 bases had no gene match. Germline V gives CDR1 SGHNT, CDR2 YYREEE (reference sequence).

This clone was recorded a few times. The V and J genes are TRBV7-8 and TRBJ1-1, with D possibly TRBD1 on 6 matching bases. The CDR3 has 15 residues. With 4 bases removed from V and 3 bases from J, the gap between germline ends came to 15 bases. Germline CDR1 is SGHVS and CDR2 is FQNEAQ. The CDR3 DNA reads TGTGCCAGCAGCTCCCCCCCTACAGGGCACACTGAAGCTTTCTTT. It is translated as CASSSPPTGHTEAFF.

The chain uses TRBV7-8 and TRBJ2-5; 8 bases fit TRBD2. Trimming took 5 bases from V and 2 from J; bases not matched to a gene: 4. This CDR3 comprises 14 residues. The germline gives CDR1 SGHVS, CDR2 FQNEAQ. The CDR3 DNA sequence: TGTGCCAGCAGCGTAGAGCGGGAGCAAGAGACCCAGTACTTC. This encodes CASSVEREQETQYF. The whole variable domain, filled in from reference TRBV7-8 and TRBJ2-5, reads GAGVSQSPRYKVAKRGQDVALRCDPISGHVSLFWYQQALGQGPEFLTYFQNEAQLDKSGLPSDRFFAERPEGSVSTLKIQRTQQEDSAVYLCASSVEREQETQYFGPGTRLLVL.

This clone has a single count. The chain joins TRBV4-2 to TRBJ1-1, with 9 bases lining up with TRBD1. Germline V lookup: CDR1 LGHNA, CDR2 YNFKEQ. This CDR3 is built from 18 residues. The J segment lost 7 bases and the V segment lost 4 bases, leaving 19 bases of the junction unmatched. The CDR3 spells CASSPTPRGQGIMSEAFF. Here the CDR3 DNA reads TGTGCCAGCAGCCCCACGCCCAGGGGACAGGGTATAATGAGTGAAGCTTTCTTT.

The V and J genes are TRBV6-1 and TRBJ1-5, with 9 bases fitting TRBD1. Germline CDR1 is MNHNS and CDR2 is SASEGT. This CDR3 has 15 amino acids. With 6 bases clipped from V and 2 bases from J, the junction kept 5 bases outside the gene matches. This CDR3 reads CASRNTGGGNQPQHF. In DNA, the CDR3 is TGTGCCAGCAGAAACACAGGGGGCGGCAATCAGCCCCAGCATTTT.

This clone was counted a single time. J is TRBJ1-5 and V is TRBV5-5, with 8 bases matching TRBD1. Germline V gene data show CDR1 as SGHKS and CDR2 as YYEKEE (reference sequence). The CDR3 runs 14 residues. The trim removed 2 bases at V and 10 bases at J, leaving 8 bases unmatched. The CDR3 here is CASSFLQGEGPQHF. CDR3 DNA: TGTGCCAGCAGCTTCCTACAGGGGGAGGGACCCCAGCATTTT.

The rearrangement links TRBV19 to TRBJ1-3; the D is unclear. This CDR3 spans 13 amino acids. V dropped 6 bases and J dropped 1 base, with 7 bases sitting between them. CDR1 and CDR2 (germline): LNHDA, SQIVND (reference sequence). The CDR3 coding sequence is TGTGCCAGTAGGACTGGGTCTGGAAACACCATATATTTT. Residues: CASRTGSGNTIYF.

J is TRBJ2-6 and V is TRBV6-5; D ambiguous. V lost 3 bases and J 8 bases, leaving 14 bases between the germline ends. CDR3 size: 15 residues. CDR1 MNHEY and CDR2 SVGAGI come from the germline V gene. The CDR3 spells CASSYEPLSSNVLTF. The DNA for the CDR3 is TGTGCCAGCAGTTATGAGCCATTGAGTTCCAACGTCCTGACTTTC.

This clone was found a few times. The V and J genes are TRBV28 and TRBJ1-3; 8 positions match TRBD1. J gave up 2 bases and V 2 bases, and 5 bases lay outside the gene matches. The CDR3 is 16 amino acids. CDR1 and CDR2 (germline): MDHEN, SYDVKM. In nucleotides, the CDR3 is TGTGCCAGCAGTTTAACGCCAGGGGGCACTGGAAACACCATATATTTT. It translates to CASSLTPGGTGNTIYF.

The CDR3 loop is CASSVFAGETQYF. For the CDR3, the DNA is TGTGCCAGCAGTGTTTTCGCGGGGGAGACCCAGTACTTC. This rearrangement joins TRBV2 to TRBJ2-5; TRBD2 is a possible D gene (6 bases). Looked up from germline, CDR1 is SNHLY and CDR2 is FYNNEI. This CDR3 is 13 amino acids long. Trimming left V 4 bases short and J 5 bases short, with 11 bases between.